A selection of T cell receptor beta chains follows, all from one sample in a study of blood T cell repertoires in COVID-19. Some clones are missing from TCRdb's copy, which holds only in-frame ones; the method was immunoSEQ multiplex PCR. The sample consists of 130,000 to 150,000 clones, 87% of them appearing once. Sequencing was carried out using peripheral blood. The receptors derive from a man aged 45-65 years who had recovered from COVID-19. CDR3s include the opening cysteine and the closing phenylalanine or tryptophan. A D gene is named only where the DNA matches it firmly. Some rows mark clone size as missing; the rest say once, few, many or name a class of expanded clone.

J gene | clone size | V gene | D gene | CDR3 protein | CDR3 DNA
TRBJ2-4 | . | TRBV19 | TRBD1 | CASSILEQGAGNIQYF | TGTGCCAGTAGTATCCTCGAACAGGGGGCAGGAAACATTCAGTACTTC
TRBJ2-4 | . | TRBV19 | TRBD2 | CASSMGGGTLAKNIQYF | TGTGCCAGTAGTATGGGCGGGGGGACCCTAGCCAAAAACATTCAGTACTTC
TRBJ1-2 | . | TRBV27 | TRBD1 | CASTQTGGLVNYGYTF | TGTGCCAGCACTCAGACAGGGGGCCTCGTAAACTATGGCTACACCTTC
TRBJ1-2 | . | TRBV4-1 | . | CASSQPGAGGGGYTF | TGCGCCAGCAGCCAGCCGGGGGCGGGGGGCGGTGGCTACACCTTC
TRBJ2-7 | . | TRBV2 | . | CASTDSRYEQYF | TGTGCCAGCACGGACTCCAGGTACGAGCAGTACTTC
TRBJ2-3 | . | TRBV30 | . | CAWESILGGGDTQYF | TGTGCCTGGGAATCTATTTTGGGTGGAGGAGATACGCAGTATTTT
TRBJ2-5 | . | TRBV6-2/TRBV6-3 | . | CASSFMRGPETQYF | TGTGCCAGCAGTTTTATGCGGGGGCCAGAGACCCAGTACTTC
TRBJ1-2 | . | TRBV20-1 | TRBD1 | CSASPDRVYGYTF | TGCAGTGCTAGTCCCGACAGGGTCTATGGCTACACCTTC
TRBJ2-3 | . | TRBV19 | TRBD2 | CASSVGTSGGAADTQYF | TGTGCCAGTAGTGTAGGGACTAGCGGGGGGGCTGCAGATACGCAGTATTTT
TRBJ2-5 | . | TRBV9 | TRBD2 | CASSVSGAIQETQYF | TGTGCCAGCAGCGTTAGCGGGGCGATACAAGAGACCCAGTACTTC
TRBJ2-5 | . | TRBV6-2/TRBV6-3 | TRBD2 | CASSFLVAGAQETQYF | TGTGCCAGCAGTTTCCTCGTAGCGGGGGCCCAAGAGACCCAGTACTTC
TRBJ2-7 | . | TRBV11-2 | TRBD1 | CASSVDRAEQYF | TGTGCCAGCAGCGTTGACAGGGCGGAGCAGTACTTC
TRBJ2-7 | . | TRBV11-2 | . | CASSWHSSYEQYF | TGTGCCAGCAGCTGGCACAGCTCCTACGAGCAGTACTTC
TRBJ1-1 | . | TRBV7-9 | . | CASSLSTGFTEAFF | TGTGCCAGCAGCTTATCAACGGGATTTACTGAAGCTTTCTTT
TRBJ2-1 | . | TRBV9 | . | CASSVVGTPYNEQFF | TGTGCCAGCAGCGTAGTAGGGACACCCTACAATGAGCAGTTCTTC
TRBJ2-7 | once | TRBV6-2/TRBV6-3 | . | CASSYRQDYEQYF | TGTGCCAGCAGTTACAGACAGGACTACGAGCAGTACTTC